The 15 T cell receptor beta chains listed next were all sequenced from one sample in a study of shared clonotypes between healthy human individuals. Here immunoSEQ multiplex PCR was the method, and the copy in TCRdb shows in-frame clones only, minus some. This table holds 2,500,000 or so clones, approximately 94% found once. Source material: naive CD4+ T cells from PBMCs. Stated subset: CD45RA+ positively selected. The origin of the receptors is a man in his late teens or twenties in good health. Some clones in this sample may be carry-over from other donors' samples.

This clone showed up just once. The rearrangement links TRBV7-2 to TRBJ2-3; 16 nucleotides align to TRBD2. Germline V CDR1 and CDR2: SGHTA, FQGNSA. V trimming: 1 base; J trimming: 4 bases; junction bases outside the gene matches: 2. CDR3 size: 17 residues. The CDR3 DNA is TGTGCCAGCAGCTTAGTAGGGACTAGCGGGAGGGCAGATACGCAGTATTTT. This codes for CASSLVGTSGRADTQYF.

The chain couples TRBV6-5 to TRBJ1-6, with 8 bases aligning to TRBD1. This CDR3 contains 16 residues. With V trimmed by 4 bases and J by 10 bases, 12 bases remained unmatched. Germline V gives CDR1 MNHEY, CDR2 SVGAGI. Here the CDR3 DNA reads TGTGCCAGCAGTTCTACCTGGACAGGGAATAGGTCACCCCTCCACTTT. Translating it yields CASSSTWTGNRSPLHF.

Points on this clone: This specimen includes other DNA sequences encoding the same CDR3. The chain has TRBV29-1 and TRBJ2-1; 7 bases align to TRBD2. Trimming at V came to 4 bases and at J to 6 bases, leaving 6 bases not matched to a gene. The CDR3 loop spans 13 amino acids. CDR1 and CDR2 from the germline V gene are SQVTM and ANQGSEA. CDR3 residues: CSVGGRVSNEQFF. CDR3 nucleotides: TGCAGCGTTGGAGGGAGGGTATCCAATGAGCAGTTCTTC.

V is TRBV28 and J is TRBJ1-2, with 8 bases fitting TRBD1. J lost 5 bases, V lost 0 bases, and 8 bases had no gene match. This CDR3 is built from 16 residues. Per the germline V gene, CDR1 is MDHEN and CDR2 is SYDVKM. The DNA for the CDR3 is TGTGCCAGCAGTTTATGGGACAGGGAACCATGGTATGGCTACACCTTC. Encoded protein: CASSLWDREPWYGYTF.

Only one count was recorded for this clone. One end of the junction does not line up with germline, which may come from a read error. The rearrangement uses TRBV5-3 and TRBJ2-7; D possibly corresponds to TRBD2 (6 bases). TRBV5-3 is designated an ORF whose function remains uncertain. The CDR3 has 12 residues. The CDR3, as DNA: TGTGCCAGCAGCTTGATCGGCGAGCGGGCTTACTTC. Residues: CASSLIGERAYF.

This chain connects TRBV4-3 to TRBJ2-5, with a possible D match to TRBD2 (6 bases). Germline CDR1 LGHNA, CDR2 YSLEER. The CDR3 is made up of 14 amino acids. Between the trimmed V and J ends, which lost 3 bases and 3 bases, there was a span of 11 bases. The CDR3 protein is CASSHSSAKETQYF. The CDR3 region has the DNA TGCGCCAGCAGCCACTCTAGCGCCAAAGAGACCCAGTACTTC.

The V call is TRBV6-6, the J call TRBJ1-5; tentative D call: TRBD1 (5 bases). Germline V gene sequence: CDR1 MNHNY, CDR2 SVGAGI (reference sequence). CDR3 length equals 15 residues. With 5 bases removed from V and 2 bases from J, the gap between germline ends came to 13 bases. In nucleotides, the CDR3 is TGTGCCAGCAGTGCTGGGACTCTCCGCAATCAGCCCCAGCATTTT. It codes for CASSAGTLRNQPQHF.

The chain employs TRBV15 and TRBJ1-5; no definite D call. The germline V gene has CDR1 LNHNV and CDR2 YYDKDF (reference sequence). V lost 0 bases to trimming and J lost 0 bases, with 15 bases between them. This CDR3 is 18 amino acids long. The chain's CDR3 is CATSRDQVSTASNQPQHF. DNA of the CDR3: TGTGCCACCAGCAGAGATCAGGTATCAACAGCTAGCAATCAGCCCCAGCATTTT.

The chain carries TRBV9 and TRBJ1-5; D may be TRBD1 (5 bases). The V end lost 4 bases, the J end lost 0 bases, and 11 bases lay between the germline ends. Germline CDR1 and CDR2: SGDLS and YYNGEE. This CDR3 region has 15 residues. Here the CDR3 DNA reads TGTGCCAGCAGCCTAGAGGGGAATAGCAATCAGCCCCAGCATTTT. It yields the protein CASSLEGNSNQPQHF.

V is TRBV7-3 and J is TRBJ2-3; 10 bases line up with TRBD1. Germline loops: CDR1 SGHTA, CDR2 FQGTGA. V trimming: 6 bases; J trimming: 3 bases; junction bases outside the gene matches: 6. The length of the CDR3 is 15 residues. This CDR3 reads CASRTGGDFTDTQYF. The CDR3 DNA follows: TGTGCCAGCAGGACAGGGGGCGACTTTACAGATACGCAGTATTTT. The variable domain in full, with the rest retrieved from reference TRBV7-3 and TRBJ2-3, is GAGVSQTPSNKVTEKGKYVELRCDPISGHTALYWYRQSLGQGPEFLIYFQGTGAADDSGLPNDRFFAVRPEGSVSTLKIQRTERGDSAVYLCASRTGGDFTDTQYFGPGTRLTVL.

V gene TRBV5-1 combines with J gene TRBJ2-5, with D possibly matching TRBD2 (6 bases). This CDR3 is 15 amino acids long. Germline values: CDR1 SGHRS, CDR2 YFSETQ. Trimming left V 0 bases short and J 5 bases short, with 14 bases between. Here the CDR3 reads CASSLASVQGETQYF. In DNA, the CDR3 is TGCGCCAGCAGCTTGGCTAGCGTCCAAGGGGAGACCCAGTACTTC.

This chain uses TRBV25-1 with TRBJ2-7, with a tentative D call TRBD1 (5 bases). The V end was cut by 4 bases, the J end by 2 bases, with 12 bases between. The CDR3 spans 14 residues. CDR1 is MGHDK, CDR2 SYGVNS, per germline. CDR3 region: CASSGAGRTYEQYF. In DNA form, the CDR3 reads TGTGCCAGCAGTGGGGCAGGGCGCACCTACGAGCAGTACTTC.

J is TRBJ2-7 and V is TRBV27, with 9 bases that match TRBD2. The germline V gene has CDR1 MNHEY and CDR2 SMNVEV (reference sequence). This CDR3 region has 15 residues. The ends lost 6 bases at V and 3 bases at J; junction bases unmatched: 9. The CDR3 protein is CASSPGLAPLYEQYF. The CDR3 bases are TGTGCCAGCAGCCCGGGACTAGCACCTCTCTACGAGCAGTACTTC.

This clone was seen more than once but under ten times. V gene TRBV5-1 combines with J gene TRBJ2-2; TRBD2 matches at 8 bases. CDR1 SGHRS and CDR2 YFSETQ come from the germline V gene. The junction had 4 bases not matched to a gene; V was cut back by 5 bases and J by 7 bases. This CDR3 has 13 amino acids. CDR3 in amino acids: CASSRSGSGELFF. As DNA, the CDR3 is TGCGCCAGCAGTCGAAGCGGGAGCGGGGAGCTGTTTTTT.

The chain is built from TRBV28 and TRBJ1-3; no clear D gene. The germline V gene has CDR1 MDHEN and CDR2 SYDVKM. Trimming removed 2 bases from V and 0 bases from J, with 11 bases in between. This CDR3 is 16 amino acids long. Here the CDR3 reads CASSLTDAASGNTIYF. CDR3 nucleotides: TGTGCCAGCAGTTTAACAGACGCCGCCTCTGGAAACACCATATATTTT.